The 16 T cell receptor beta chains below all came from one sample that was sequenced in a study of T cells in women clearing cervical HPV infection. The method was immunoSEQ multiplex PCR; TCRdb's version includes in-frame clones alone and lacks a portion of them. The sample has approximately 52,000 clones. Sequences were obtained from blood buffy coat. All receptors derive from a woman aged 18 to 69 with a cervical HPV16 infection that either progressed to CIN3+ or cleared (not recorded which).

As for this clone: From the germline J gene comes the end of the CDR3, since the read stops 3 residues before it. This rearrangement joins TRBV12-3 or TRBV12-4 to TRBJ2-2; 9 nucleotides match TRBD1. This CDR3 is 15 amino acids long. The DNA read from the CDR3 is TGTGCCAGCCGGTCGACGACAGGGGGTTCCATTGAG. It encodes CASRSTTGGSIE. The CDR3 in its entirety is CASRSTTGGSIELFF.

Regarding this clone: With the read ending 3 residues before the CDR3 end, the germline J gene is used to fill in that end. This chain uses TRBV2 with TRBJ1-2, with a tentative D call TRBD1 (5 bases). The CDR3 sequence is 15 residues long. Germline V CDR1 and CDR2: SNHLY, FYNNEI. V lost 4 bases to trimming and J lost 4 bases, with 16 bases between them. The CDR3 sequence: CASSGGDSQGYGYTF. The sequenced part of the CDR3 DNA is TGTGCCAGCAGTGGGGGGGATTCCCAGGGCTATGGC.

In regard to this clone: The CDR3 end falls 3 residues outside the read, so it is completed with the germline J gene. The V and J genes are TRBV24-1 and TRBJ1-5, with 7 bases that match TRBD1. CDR3 length: 16 amino acids. The germline CDR1 and CDR2 sequences are KGHDR and SFDVKD. V was clipped by 9 bases and J by 0 bases; unmatched bases: 10. The CDR3 reads CATGTALRYSNQPQHF. The CDR3 DNA, read in part, is TGTGCCACCGGGACAGCGCTTAGGTATAGCAATCAGCCC.

Concerning this clone: The DNA ends 3 residues before the CDR3 does, and the rest of the CDR3 is filled in from the germline J gene. The chain is built from TRBV2 and TRBJ2-1, with 9 bases lining up with TRBD1. J lost 2 bases, V lost 6 bases, and 11 bases had no gene match. The CDR3 loop spans 17 amino acids. Germline V CDR1 and CDR2: SNHLY, FYNNEI. The CDR3 loop reads CASSASTGGVTYNEQFF. Partial CDR3 DNA: TGTGCCAGCAGCGCCAGCACAGGGGGCGTAACCTACAATGAG.

As for this clone: The missing CDR3 end, 3 residues past where the read stops, is filled in from the germline J gene. The chain combines TRBV20-1 with TRBJ2-3, with TRBD1 identical over 9 bases. The CDR3 has 15 amino acids. Germline V gene data show CDR1 as DFQATT and CDR2 as SNEGSKA (reference sequence). V gave up 6 bases and J gave up 6 bases; unmatched junction bases: 13. The part of the CDR3 DNA that was read is TGCAGTGCCCCGGAGGGGACAGGGTGGACGGATACG. This codes for CSAPEGTGWTDT. The CDR3 in its entirety is CSAPEGTGWTDTQYF.

For this clone: The CDR3 is cut off 3 residues early in the read; its end comes from the germline J gene. This rearrangement joins TRBV10-3 to TRBJ2-3; 8 bases align to TRBD1. CDR3 size: 13 residues. Germline V gives CDR1 ENHRY, CDR2 SYGVKD. V trimming: 6 bases; J trimming: 4 bases; junction bases outside the gene matches: 3. This CDR3 is CAIRDRVPDTQYF. CDR3 DNA, as far as it was read: TGTGCCATCAGGGACAGGGTACCAGATACG.

The CDR3 DNA, read in part, is TGCGCCAGCAGCTTGGACAGGTGGGATGGC. Protein product: CASSLDRWDG. The full CDR3 sequence reads CASSLDRWDGYTF. V and J are TRBV5-1 and TRBJ1-2, with a possible D match to TRBD1 (5 bases). The CDR3 extends 3 residues past the end of the read, so its final part is completed from the germline J gene. The V end was cut by 0 bases, the J end by 6 bases, with 9 bases between. Looked up from germline, CDR1 is SGHRS and CDR2 is YFSETQ. CDR3 length equals 13 residues.

Concerning this clone: The read halts 3 residues ahead of the CDR3 end, with the missing end drawn from the germline J gene. J is TRBJ2-3 and V is TRBV19, with 8 bases aligning to TRBD2. CDR1 and CDR2 (germline): LNHDA, SQIVND (reference sequence). This CDR3 is built from 15 residues. Trimming at V came to 6 bases and at J to 6 bases, leaving 11 bases not matched to a gene. CDR3 sequence reads: CASRGGGTLWDTQYF. The DNA read from the CDR3 is TGTGCCAGTAGGGGCGGGGGGACCCTTTGGGATACG.

Regarding this clone: Read data end 3 residues before the CDR3 end; the end is taken from the germline J gene. The chain employs TRBV30 and TRBJ2-5; weak D call: TRBD2 (6 bases). In germline, CDR1 is GTSNPN, CDR2 SVGIG (reference sequence). This CDR3 has 13 residues. CDR3 DNA, as far as it was read: TGTGCCTGGAGTGATTCCGCGGGGCCAACC. It codes for CAWSDSAGPT. The full CDR3 protein reads CAWSDSAGPTQYF.

The part of the CDR3 DNA that was read is TGTGCCTGTACGACAGGGGGGCGAGGAGATACG. Translated: CACTTGGRGDT. The entire CDR3 reads CACTTGGRGDTQYF. The chain links TRBV30 to TRBJ2-3; 9 bases are shared with TRBD1. The read ends 3 residues before the CDR3 terminus; that terminus is restored from the germline J gene. Germline V gives CDR1 GTSNPN, CDR2 SVGIG (reference sequence). After removal of 6 bases from V and 5 bases from J, the junction contained 9 bases not matched to a gene. The CDR3 length is 14 residues.

Turning to this clone: The sequence runs out 3 residues before the end of the CDR3; the remainder is reconstructed from the germline J gene. The chain is built from TRBV28 and TRBJ2-7, with 8 bases identical to TRBD1. The germline gives CDR1 MDHEN, CDR2 SYDVKM. The CDR3 covers 14 residues. Trimming removed 7 bases from V and 0 bases from J; junction bases left unmatched: 5. CDR3 loop: CASTPGQASYEQYF. The covered CDR3 bases are TGTGCCAGCACCCCGGGACAGGCCTCCTACGAG.

Details on this clone: The read falls 3 residues short of the CDR3 end, and the missing part is taken from the germline J gene. The V and J genes are TRBV29-1 and TRBJ2-4; possibly TRBD2 for D (6 bases). CDR1 is SQVTM and CDR2 is ANQGSEA in the germline V gene. The CDR3 sequence is 14 residues long. Trimming shortened V by 2 bases and J by 4 bases, and 12 bases separated the two germline ends. This CDR3 reads CSVENPLAKNIQYF. Partial CDR3 DNA: TGCAGCGTTGAAAACCCGCTAGCGAAAAACATT.

With respect to this clone: The read gets to within 3 residues of the CDR3 end, and the germline J gene fills in the rest. The chain carries TRBV27 and TRBJ2-3; possible D gene TRBD1, 6 bases. Per the germline V gene, CDR1 is MNHEY and CDR2 is SMNVEV (reference sequence). CDR3 size: 17 residues. V was clipped by 6 bases and J by 0 bases, with 19 bases between them. Here the CDR3 reads CASSLRAGQTSTDTQYF. Partial CDR3 DNA: TGTGCCAGCAGCCTCAGGGCAGGACAGACTAGCACAGATACG.

Notes on this clone: From the germline J gene comes the end of the CDR3, since the read stops 3 residues before it. V is TRBV2 and J is TRBJ1-1; TRBD1 might be the D (6 bases). V was cut by 6 bases and J by 1 base, with 15 bases left in between. The germline V gene encodes CDR1 SNHLY and CDR2 FYNNEI. The CDR3 spans 15 residues. The CDR3 spells CASREQGVENTEAFF. CDR3 DNA, as far as it was read: TGTGCCAGCAGAGAACAGGGCGTTGAGAACACTGAA.

Worth noting for this clone: The read ends 3 residues before the CDR3 terminus; that terminus is restored from the germline J gene. The rearrangement links TRBV5-1 to TRBJ1-3, with a possible D match to TRBD1 (6 bases). The CDR3 totals 13 residues. Trimming took 4 bases from V and 4 from J, leaving 9 bases between them. Germline-derived CDR1 and CDR2 are SGHRS and YFSETQ. CDR3 loop: CASSATGGNTIYF. The covered CDR3 bases are TGCGCCAGCAGCGCCACAGGGGGAAACACC.

In regard to this clone: The read is 3 residues too short to cover the CDR3 end, so that end is filled in from the germline J gene. The chain has TRBV9 and TRBJ1-1; D is undetermined. The CDR3 length is 12 residues. CDR1 is SGDLS, CDR2 YYNGEE, per germline. V lost 0 bases, J lost 7 bases, and 7 bases lay in between. The sequenced part of the CDR3 DNA is TGTGCCAGCAGCGTAGGAGTCGGTGAA. Translation: CASSVGVGE. The CDR3 as a whole reads CASSVGVGEAFF.